This TCR beta chain was recorded in a study of cytomegalovirus exposure and HLA in healthy donors. Study summary: The study's early data release held about 85 million unique TCRs from HLA-typed donors. Overall study findings and caveats: The authors later found HLA-associated TCR beta chains more clonally expanded than equally common others. In a later analysis, donors in an Asian-associated ancestry cluster reportedly had fewer N-insertions in productive TCRs than the cohort mean. Association of roughly 18,000 TCR beta sequences with HLA alleles was found at 0.05 false discovery rate in a later analysis.

Germline loops: CDR1 SNHLY, CDR2 FYNNEI. The CDR3 covers 14 residues. The ends lost 6 bases at V and 1 base at J; junction bases unmatched: 5. PCR employed 60 Vbeta and 13 Jbeta primers. Sequencing used immunoSEQ multiplex PCR; TCRdb keeps in-frame clones, though not all of them. The table shows around 90,000 clones, with around three quarters occurring only once. This clone came up a few times. As yet, its antigen is unknown. The chain uses TRBV2 and TRBJ1-1, with 7 bases aligning to TRBD1. The source material was PBMCs. The sequence came from a man aged 25 to 40 in good health and CMV-seronegative. This CDR3 reads CASRGGQTNTEAFF. The CDR3 DNA follows: TGTGCCAGCAGGGGGGGACAGACGAACACTGAAGCTTTCTTT.